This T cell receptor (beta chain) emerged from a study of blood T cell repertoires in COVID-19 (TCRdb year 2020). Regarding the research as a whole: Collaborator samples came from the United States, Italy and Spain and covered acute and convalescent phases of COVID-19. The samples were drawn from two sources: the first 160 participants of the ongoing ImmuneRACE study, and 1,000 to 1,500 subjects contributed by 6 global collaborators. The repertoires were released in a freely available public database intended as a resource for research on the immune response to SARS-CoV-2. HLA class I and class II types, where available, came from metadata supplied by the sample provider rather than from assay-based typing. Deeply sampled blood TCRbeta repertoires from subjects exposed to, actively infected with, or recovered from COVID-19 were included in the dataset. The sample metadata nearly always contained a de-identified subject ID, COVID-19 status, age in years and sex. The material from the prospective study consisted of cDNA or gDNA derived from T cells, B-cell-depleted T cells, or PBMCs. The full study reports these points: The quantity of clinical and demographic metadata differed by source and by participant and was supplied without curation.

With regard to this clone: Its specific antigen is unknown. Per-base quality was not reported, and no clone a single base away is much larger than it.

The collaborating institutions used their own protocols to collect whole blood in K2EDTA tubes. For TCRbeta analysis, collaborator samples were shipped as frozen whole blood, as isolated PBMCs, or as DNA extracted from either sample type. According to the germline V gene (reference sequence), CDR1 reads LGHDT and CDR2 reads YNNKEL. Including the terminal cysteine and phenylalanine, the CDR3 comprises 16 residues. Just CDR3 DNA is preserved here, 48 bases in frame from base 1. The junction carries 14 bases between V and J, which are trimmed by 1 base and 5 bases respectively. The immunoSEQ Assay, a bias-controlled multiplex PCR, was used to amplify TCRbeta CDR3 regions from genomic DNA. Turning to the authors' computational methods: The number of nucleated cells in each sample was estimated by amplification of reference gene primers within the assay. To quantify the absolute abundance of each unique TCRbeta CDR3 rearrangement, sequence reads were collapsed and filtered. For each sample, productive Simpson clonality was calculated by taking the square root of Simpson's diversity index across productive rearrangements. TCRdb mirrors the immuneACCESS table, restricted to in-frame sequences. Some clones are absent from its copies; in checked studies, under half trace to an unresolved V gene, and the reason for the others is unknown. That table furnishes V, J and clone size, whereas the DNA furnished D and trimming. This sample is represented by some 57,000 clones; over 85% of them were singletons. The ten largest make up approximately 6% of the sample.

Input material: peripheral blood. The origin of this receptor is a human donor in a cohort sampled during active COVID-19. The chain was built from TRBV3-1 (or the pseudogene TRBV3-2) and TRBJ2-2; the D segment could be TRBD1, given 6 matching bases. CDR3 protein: CASSQGQGLGTGELFF. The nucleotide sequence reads TGTGCCAGCAGCCAAGGGCAGGGGTTGGGGACCGGGGAGCTGTTTTTT.